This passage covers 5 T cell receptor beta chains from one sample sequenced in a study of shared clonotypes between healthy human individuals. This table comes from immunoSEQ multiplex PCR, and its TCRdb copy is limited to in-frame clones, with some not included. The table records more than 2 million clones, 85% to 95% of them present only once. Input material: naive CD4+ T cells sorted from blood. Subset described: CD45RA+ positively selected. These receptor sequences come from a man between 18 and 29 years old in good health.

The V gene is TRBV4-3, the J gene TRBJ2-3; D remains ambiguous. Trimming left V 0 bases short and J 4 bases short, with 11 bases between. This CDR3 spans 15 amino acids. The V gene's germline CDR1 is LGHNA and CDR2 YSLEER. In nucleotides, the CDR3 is TGCGCCAGCAGCCAAGATCACAGCAACGCAGATACGCAGTATTTT. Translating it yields CASSQDHSNADTQYF.

In DNA form, the CDR3 reads TGCAGCGTTGAAACAGGTTTTAGCACAGATACGCAGTATTTT. Its protein product is CSVETGFSTDTQYF. This rearrangement joins TRBV29-1 to TRBJ2-3; D might be TRBD1 (5 bases). Germline CDR1 is SQVTM and CDR2 is ANQGSEA. The V end was cut by 2 bases, the J end by 0 bases, with 9 bases between. This CDR3 contains 14 residues.

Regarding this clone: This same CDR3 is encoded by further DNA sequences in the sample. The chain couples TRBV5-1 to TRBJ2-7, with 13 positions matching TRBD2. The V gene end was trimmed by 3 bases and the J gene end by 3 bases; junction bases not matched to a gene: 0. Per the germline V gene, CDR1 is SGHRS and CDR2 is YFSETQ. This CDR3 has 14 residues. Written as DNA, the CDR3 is TGCGCCAGCAGCTGGACTAGCGGGGGCTACGAGCAGTACTTC. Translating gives CASSWTSGGYEQYF.

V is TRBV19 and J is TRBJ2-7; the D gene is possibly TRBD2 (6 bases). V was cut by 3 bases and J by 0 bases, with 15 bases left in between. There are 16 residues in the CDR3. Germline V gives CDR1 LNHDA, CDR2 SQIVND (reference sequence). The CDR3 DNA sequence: TGTGCCAGTAGTATGGCGGGGCAGGGCAGCTCCTACGAGCAGTACTTC. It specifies CASSMAGQGSSYEQYF. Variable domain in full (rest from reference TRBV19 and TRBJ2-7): DGGITQSPKYLFRKEGQNVTLSCEQNLNHDAMYWYRQDPGQGLRLIYYSQIVNDFQKGDIAEGYSVSREKKESFPLTVTSAQKNPTAFYLCASSMAGQGSSYEQYFGPGTRLTVT.

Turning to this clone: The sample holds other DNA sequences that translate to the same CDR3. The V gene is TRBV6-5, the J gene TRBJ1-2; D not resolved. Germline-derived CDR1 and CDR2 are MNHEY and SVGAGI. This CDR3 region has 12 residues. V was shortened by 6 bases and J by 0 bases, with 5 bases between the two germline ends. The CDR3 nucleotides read TGTGCCAGCAGCAGATCTAACTATGGCTACACCTTC. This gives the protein CASSRSNYGYTF.